The clone carrying this TCR beta chain was recorded once. Its antigen is not identified. The table came from immunoSEQ multiplex PCR; TCRdb's copy has only in-frame clones and leaves some out. In the table there are tens of thousands of clones, about 86% of which are singletons. This sample was taken from a study of OX40 agonist ivuxolimab in advanced cancers. At the level of the study: An agonistic anti-OX40 (CD134) antibody, ivuxolimab, was used to treat the patients. Three patients got partial responses; one had hepatocellular carcinoma and two had cutaneous melanoma.

Germline-derived CDR1 and CDR2 are SGHDT and YYEEEE. Trimming cost V 0 bases and J 2 bases; bases outside gene matches: 0. This CDR3 is 14 amino acids long. Study results and caveats: Relative to CD4+ cells, CD8+ T cells on average had more expanded clones. At 0.1 to 3.0 mg/kg, clonal expansion of CD4+ and CD8+ blood T cells had occurred by week 6.

V is TRBV5-6 and J is TRBJ2-3, with 7 bases that match TRBD1. Sequenced here: CD4+ or CD8+ T cells sorted from blood, sampled in a trial of the OX40 agonist ivuxolimab. This TCR was sampled from an adult with an advanced solid tumor such as melanoma, head and neck, liver or kidney cancer. The CDR3 DNA follows: TGTGCCAGCAGCTTGGAGGGGGCCACAGATACGCAGTATTTT. Protein product: CASSLEGATDTQYF. The full variable domain, in which reference TRBV5-6 and TRBJ2-3 provide the parts outside the CDR3, is DAGVTQSPTHLIKTRGQQVTLRCSPKSGHDTVSWYQQALGQGPQFIFQYYEEEERQRGNFPDRFSGHQFPNYSSELNVNALLLGDSALYLCASSLEGATDTQYFGPGTRLTVL.